The 9 T cell receptor beta chains in this list originate from one sample, sequenced in a study of beta chain features in type 1 diabetes (dated by TCRdb to the late 2010s). Library preparation used the immunoSEQ multiplex PCR assay. The High Capacity cDNA Reverse Transcription Kit was used to reverse transcribe all of the isolated RNA, meaning that expressed TCRB transcripts were what got sequenced. What TCRdb holds here is the immuneACCESS table cut down to in-frame rearrangements. Part of the clones is not present; checked against another copy, under half of the missing clones reflect an unresolved V gene, and the others are unexplained. The sample yields around 250,000 clones; around a quarter were counted once. The ten largest clones add up to roughly 4% of the sample. The sequenced material came from central memory CD4+ T cells from blood. These TCRs come from a man between 25 and 39 years old in good health.

This clone showed up just once. The rearrangement links TRBV30 to TRBJ2-2; D is perhaps TRBD2 (5 bases). V lost 4 bases and J lost 4, with 13 bases in between. CDR3 size: 14 residues. CDR1 GTSNPN and CDR2 SVGIG come from the germline V gene (reference sequence). CDR3 in amino acids: CAWNARAGTGELFF. Written as DNA, the CDR3 is TGTGCCTGGAATGCTAGGGCGGGCACCGGGGAGCTGTTTTTT.

This rearrangement joins TRBV5-1 to TRBJ2-7; 7 bases align to TRBD1. V shed 4 bases, J shed 5 bases, and the junction held 9 bases outside the gene matches. Germline V gives CDR1 SGHRS, CDR2 YFSETQ. The CDR3 length is 14 residues. CDR3 DNA sequence: TGCGCCAGCAGCCCCGGGACAGCTGTCCACGAGCAGTACTTC. This codes for CASSPGTAVHEQYF.

This chain joins TRBV5-1 and TRBJ1-3; 7 positions agree with TRBD1. Germline trimming cut 4 bases from V and 0 bases from J; bases unmatched to any gene: 13. CDR1 is SGHRS and CDR2 is YFSETQ in the germline V gene. The CDR3 is made up of 18 amino acids. DNA of the CDR3: TGCGCCAGCAGCGTGCAACCACCGGGACAGAGCTCTGGAAACACCATATATTTT. Translating it yields CASSVQPPGQSSGNTIYF. Full variable domain (outside the CDR3, taken from reference TRBV5-1 and TRBJ1-3): KAGVTQTPRYLIKTRGQQVTLSCSPISGHRSVSWYQQTPGQGLQFLFEYFSETQRNKGNFPGRFSGRQFSNSRSEMNVSTLELGDSALYLCASSVQPPGQSSGNTIYFGEGSWLTVV.

This chain joins TRBV25-1 and TRBJ2-3; possibly TRBD2 for D (5 bases). The CDR3 is 14 residues long. V dropped 11 bases and J dropped 2 bases, with 17 bases sitting between them. Germline V gene lookup returns CDR1 MGHDK and CDR2 SYGVNS. For the CDR3, the DNA is TGTGCCCCTTTGGAGGCAGGAGCCACAGATACGCAGTATTTT. Its translation is CAPLEAGATDTQYF.

This clone was recorded a few times. The identical CDR3 is also encoded by other nucleotide sequences in the sample. The chain couples TRBV7-2 to TRBJ2-5; D is perhaps TRBD1 or TRBD2 (5 bases each). CDR1 SGHTA and CDR2 FQGNSA come from the germline V gene. V shed 3 bases and J shed 4 bases, with 6 bases lying between them. This CDR3 region has 12 residues. The CDR3 DNA follows: TGTGCCAGCAGCTTTGGGGGAGAGACCCAGTACTTC. It codes for CASSFGGETQYF.

The chain links TRBV7-2 to TRBJ2-3, with D possibly being TRBD2 (6 bases). The CDR3 sequence is 16 residues long. Looked up from germline, CDR1 is SGHTA and CDR2 is FQGNSA. Trimming stripped 6 bases from V and 2 bases from J, with 18 bases between. CDR3 nucleotides: TGTGCCAGCAGACCAATAGCGGCTCGAGTCACAGATACGCAGTATTTT. Translating it yields CASRPIAARVTDTQYF.

This chain joins TRBV2 and TRBJ2-3; the match to TRBD2 covers 7 bases. The CDR3 consists of 16 residues. V shed 6 bases, J shed 1 base, and the junction held 10 bases outside the gene matches. Germline assignment: CDR1 SNHLY and CDR2 FYNNEI. CDR3 bases: TGTGCCAGCAGGGGACCTAGCGGAGGGGGCACAGATACGCAGTATTTT. Protein: CASRGPSGGGTDTQYF.

The chain employs TRBV6-1 and TRBJ2-3; either TRBD1 or TRBD2 may fit D (5 bases each). V was shortened by 7 bases and J by 8 bases, with 16 bases between the two germline ends. Germline assignment: CDR1 MNHNS and CDR2 SASEGT. The CDR3 is 13 residues long. The CDR3, as DNA: TGTGCCAGCACTCAGGGACCCTCCGGTACGCAGTATTTT. This codes for CASTQGPSGTQYF.

In this sample, this clone turned up a few times. This chain connects TRBV6-6 to TRBJ2-2, with D hard to call. Per the germline V gene, CDR1 is MNHNY and CDR2 is SVGAGI (reference sequence). V was trimmed by 6 bases and J by 1 base, leaving 6 bases between them. The CDR3 loop spans 13 amino acids. The CDR3 nucleotides are TGTGCCAGCAGCCCAAGGAACACCGGGGAGCTGTTTTTT. It specifies CASSPRNTGELFF.